This T cell receptor beta chain was recovered during a study of CD8 T cells in ankylosing spondylitis. Study-wide findings and caveats: Reactive arthritis synovial fluid and blood were previously reported to contain some motif variants.

TCRdb fed the 5' RACE reads into MiXCR, producing one record per CDR3 protein. The profile shows 130,000 to 150,000 distinct CDR3 sequences, roughly 8.8% of them singletons. This clonotype was recorded at least ten times. Its antigen is still unknown. Per germline, CDR1 SEHNR and CDR2 FQNEAQ (reference sequence). J lost 13 bases, V lost 2 bases, and 9 bases had no gene match. The CDR3 is 14 residues long. This TCR derives from a male donor with ankylosing spondylitis. The sequenced sample consisted of synovial fluid, either unsorted or a sorted T cell fraction (not recorded which). The chain employs TRBV7-9 and TRBJ1-4, with 8 bases aligning to TRBD1. The CDR3 here is CASSLRQGAGGLFF. The CDR3 DNA reads as TGTGCCAGCAGCTTACGGCAGGGGGCCGGAGGACTGTTTTTT.